The sequence of this TCR beta chain was determined in a study of CD8 T cells in Susac syndrome. Bulk CD8+ and CD4+ cells came from magnetic negative isolation; CD8+ TEMRA by FACS. Trimming cost V 6 bases and J 1 base; bases outside gene matches: 10. There are 16 residues in the CDR3. The germline V gene has CDR1 ENHRY and CDR2 SYGVKD. An amount of RNA that ranged from roughly 0.5 to 1 ug was reverse transcribed with random hexamers. TCRdb processed the immunoSEQ multiplex PCR reads anew with MiXCR; each CDR3 protein has one entry. The table records about 250,000 distinct CDR3 sequences, 90% to 95% of them present only once.

The clonotype comes from a human donor with multiple sclerosis. The chain joins TRBV10-3 to TRBJ2-3; 7 bases line up with TRBD1. The sequencing sample was made of CD4+ T cells from PBMCs. The CDR3 sequence is CAISALTGERTDTQYF. The CDR3 nucleotides read TGTGCCATCAGCGCACTAACAGGGGAGCGCACAGATACGCAGTATTTT.